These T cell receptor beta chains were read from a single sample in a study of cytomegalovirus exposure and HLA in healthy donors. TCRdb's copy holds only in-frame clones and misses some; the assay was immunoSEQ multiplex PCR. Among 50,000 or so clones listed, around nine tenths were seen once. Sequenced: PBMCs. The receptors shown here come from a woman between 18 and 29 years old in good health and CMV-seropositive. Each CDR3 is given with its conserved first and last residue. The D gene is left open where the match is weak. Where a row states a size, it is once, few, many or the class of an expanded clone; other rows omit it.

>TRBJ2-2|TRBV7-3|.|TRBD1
CASSLTTGATGELFF
TGTGCCAGCAGCTTAACAACAGGGGCCACCGGGGAGCTGTTTTTT
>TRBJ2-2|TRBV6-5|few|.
CASSLTTSPGELFF
TGTGCCAGCAGCCTCACGACTTCCCCGGGGGAGCTGTTTTTT
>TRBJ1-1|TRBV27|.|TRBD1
CASSPTGRGTEAFF
TGTGCCAGCAGCCCGACAGGGAGAGGCACTGAAGCTTTCTTT
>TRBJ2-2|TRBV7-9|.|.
CASSLLGELFF
TGTGCCAGCAGCTTACTCGGGGAGCTGTTTTTT
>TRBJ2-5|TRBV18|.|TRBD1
CASLTGQQETQYF
TGTGCCAGCTTAACGGGACAGCAAGAGACCCAGTACTTC
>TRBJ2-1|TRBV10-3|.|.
CAISGGLGTSEYNEQFF
TGTGCCATCAGTGGGGGGCTAGGCACCTCGGAATACAATGAGCAGTTCTTC
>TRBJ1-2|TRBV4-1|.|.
CASSQVGYGYTF
TGCGCCAGCAGCCAAGTCGGCTATGGCTACACCTTC
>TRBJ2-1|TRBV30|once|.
CAWGGWTPNRNEQFF
TGTGCCTGGGGGGGGTGGACTCCCAACCGGAATGAGCAGTTCTTC
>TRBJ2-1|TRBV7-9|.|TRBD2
CASSRFGRSSYNEQFF
TGTGCCAGCAGCCGATTCGGGAGGAGCTCCTACAATGAGCAGTTCTTC
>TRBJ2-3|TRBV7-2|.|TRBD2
CASSLAAGGNTDTQYF
TGTGCCAGCAGCTTGGCAGCGGGGGGAAACACAGATACGCAGTATTTT
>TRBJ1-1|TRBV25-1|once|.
CASSEMGGANTEAFF
TGTGCCAGCAGTGAGATGGGAGGGGCGAACACTGAAGCTTTCTTT
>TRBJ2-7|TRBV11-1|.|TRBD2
CASSYGLERGIGYEQYF
TGTGCCAGCAGCTACGGACTAGAGCGGGGGATAGGCTACGAGCAGTACTTC
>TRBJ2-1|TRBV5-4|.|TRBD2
CATSNRRGVSYNEQFF
TGTGCCACATCCAACCGTCGGGGGGTCTCCTACAATGAGCAGTTCTTC
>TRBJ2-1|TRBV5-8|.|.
CASSLAITPTGDEQFF
TGTGCCAGCAGCTTGGCCATCACGCCGACAGGAGATGAGCAGTTCTTC
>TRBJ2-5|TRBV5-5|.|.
CASSLVQVQETQYF
TGTGCCAGCAGCTTGGTACAGGTCCAAGAGACCCAGTACTTC
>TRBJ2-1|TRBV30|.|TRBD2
CAWLPVTSGGDEQFF
TGTGCCTGGCTTCCCGTCACTAGCGGGGGGGATGAGCAGTTCTTC
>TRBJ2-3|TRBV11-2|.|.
CASSLVGGIFSDTQYF
TGTGCCAGCAGCTTAGTCGGGGGTATCTTCTCAGATACGCAGTATTTT
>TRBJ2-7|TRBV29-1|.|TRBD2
CSTGRSDYEQYF
TGCAGCACCGGGAGGAGCGACTACGAGCAGTACTTC
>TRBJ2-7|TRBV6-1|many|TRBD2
CASTPGTSVYEQYF
TGTGCCAGCACCCCCGGGACTAGCGTCTACGAGCAGTACTTC
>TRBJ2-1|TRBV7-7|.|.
CASSLGDNPYNEQFF
TGTGCTAGCAGCTTAGGGGACAACCCCTACAATGAGCAGTTCTTC
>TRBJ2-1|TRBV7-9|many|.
CASSGQSSYNEQFF
TGTGCCAGCAGCGGACAGAGCTCCTACAATGAGCAGTTCTTC
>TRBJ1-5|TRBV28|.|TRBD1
CASSLPGQGGSNQPQHF
TGTGCCAGCAGTCTTCCGGGACAGGGGGGAAGCAATCAGCCCCAGCATTTT
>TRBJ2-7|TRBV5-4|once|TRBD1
CASSLAGTETYEQYF
TGTGCCAGCAGCTTGGCCGGGACAGAGACCTACGAGCAGTACTTC
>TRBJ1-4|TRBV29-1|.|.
CSVEDLGKLFF
TGCAGCGTTGAAGATCTAGGAAAACTGTTTTTT
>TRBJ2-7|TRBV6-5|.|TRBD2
CASRTERGPYEQYF
TGTGCCAGCAGGACCGAGCGGGGGCCCTACGAGCAGTACTTC
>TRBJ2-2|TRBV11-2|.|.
CASSLDPTIGELFF
TGTGCCAGCAGCTTAGATCCAACTATCGGGGAGCTGTTTTTT
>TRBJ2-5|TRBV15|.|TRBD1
CATSRGGGETQYF
TGTGCCACCAGTAGAGGGGGCGGAGAGACCCAGTACTTC
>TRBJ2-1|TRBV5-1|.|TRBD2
CASRGLAGGFDEQFF
TGCGCCAGCAGAGGACTAGCGGGGGGGTTTGATGAGCAGTTCTTC
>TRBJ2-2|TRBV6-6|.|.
CASSYSPDTGELFF
TGTGCCAGCAGTTACTCGCCAGACACCGGGGAGCTGTTTTTT
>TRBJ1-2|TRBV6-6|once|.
CARGPGEELPNYGYTF
TGTGCCAGAGGGCCCGGGGAGGAACTCCCTAACTATGGCTACACCTTC
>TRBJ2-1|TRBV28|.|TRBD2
CASSLGRGVNNEQFF
TGTGCCAGCAGTCTTGGGCGGGGGGTTAACAATGAGCAGTTCTTC
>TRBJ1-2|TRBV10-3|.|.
CAISDGRIGAGYTF
TGTGCCATCAGTGACGGGAGGATCGGCGCTGGCTACACCTTC
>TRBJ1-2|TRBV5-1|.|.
CASSLVGSNYGYTF
TGCGCCAGCAGCTTGGTTGGGAGTAACTATGGCTACACCTTC
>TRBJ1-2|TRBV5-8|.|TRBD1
CASSSDEGARGYTF
TGTGCCAGCAGCTCCGATGAGGGGGCTCGAGGCTACACCTTC
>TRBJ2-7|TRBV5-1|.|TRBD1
CASSLAGRGLGEQYF
TGCGCCAGCAGCTTGGCCGGCAGGGGGCTCGGGGAGCAGTACTTC
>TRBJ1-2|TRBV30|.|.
CAWDNSGLVNYGYTF
TGTGCCTGGGATAACTCCGGGTTGGTTAACTATGGCTACACCTTC
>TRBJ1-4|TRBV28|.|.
CASSLDGGEKLFF
TGTGCCAGCAGTTTGGACGGAGGGGAAAAACTGTTTTTT
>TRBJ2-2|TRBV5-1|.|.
CASSDPHGTWSGELFF
TGCGCCAGCAGCGACCCTCACGGGACTTGGTCCGGGGAGCTGTTTTTT
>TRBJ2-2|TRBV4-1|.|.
CASSQVSVNTGELFF
TGCGCCAGCAGCCAAGTCTCGGTGAACACCGGGGAGCTGTTTTTT
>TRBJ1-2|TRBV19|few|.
CASSRRDTYGYTF
TGTGCCAGTAGCCGCCGGGACACCTATGGCTACACCTTC